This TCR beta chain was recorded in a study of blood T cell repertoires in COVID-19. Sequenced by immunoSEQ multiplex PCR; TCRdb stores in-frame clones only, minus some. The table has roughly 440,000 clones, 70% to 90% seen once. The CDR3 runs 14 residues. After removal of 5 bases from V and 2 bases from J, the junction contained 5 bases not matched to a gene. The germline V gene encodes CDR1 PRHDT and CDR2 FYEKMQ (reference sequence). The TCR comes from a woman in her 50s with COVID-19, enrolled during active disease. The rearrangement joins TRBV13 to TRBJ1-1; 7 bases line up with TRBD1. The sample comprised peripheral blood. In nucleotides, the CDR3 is TGTGCCAGCAGCACCCGGGACAGAAACACTGAAGCTTTCTTT. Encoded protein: CASSTRDRNTEAFF.